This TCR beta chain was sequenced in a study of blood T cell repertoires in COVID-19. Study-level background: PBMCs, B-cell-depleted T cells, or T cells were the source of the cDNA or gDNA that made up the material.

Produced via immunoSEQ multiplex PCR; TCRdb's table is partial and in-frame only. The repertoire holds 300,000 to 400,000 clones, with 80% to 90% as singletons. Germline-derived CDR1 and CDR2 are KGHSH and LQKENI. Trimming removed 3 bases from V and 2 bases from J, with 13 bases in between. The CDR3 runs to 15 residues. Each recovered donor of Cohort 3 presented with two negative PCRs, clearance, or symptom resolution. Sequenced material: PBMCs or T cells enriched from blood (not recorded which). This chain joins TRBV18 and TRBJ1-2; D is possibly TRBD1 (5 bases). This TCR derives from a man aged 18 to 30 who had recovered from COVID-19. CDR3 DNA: TGTGCCAGCTCACCTACCCAGGGATCGAACTATGGCTACACCTTC. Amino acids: CASSPTQGSNYGYTF.